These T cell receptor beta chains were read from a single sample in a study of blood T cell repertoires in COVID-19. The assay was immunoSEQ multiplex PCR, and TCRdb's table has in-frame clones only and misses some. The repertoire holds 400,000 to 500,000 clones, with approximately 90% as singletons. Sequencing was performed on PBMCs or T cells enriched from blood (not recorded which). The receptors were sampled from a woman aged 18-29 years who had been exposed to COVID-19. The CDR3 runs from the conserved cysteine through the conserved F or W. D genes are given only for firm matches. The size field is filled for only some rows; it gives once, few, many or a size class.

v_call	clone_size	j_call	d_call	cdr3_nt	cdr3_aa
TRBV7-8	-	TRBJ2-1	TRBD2	TGTGCCAGCAGCCCGCAGCGGGAGTCCTACAATGAGCAGTTCTTC	CASSPQRESYNEQFF
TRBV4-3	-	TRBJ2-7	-	TGCGCCAGCAGCCAAGAGCGGTGGTACGAGCAGTACTTC	CASSQERWYEQYF
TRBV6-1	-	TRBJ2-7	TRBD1	TGTGCCAGCAGTGTTCGATTGGGACAGGGGGCTGGAGAGCAGTACTTC	CASSVRLGQGAGEQYF
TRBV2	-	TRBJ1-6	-	TGTGCCAGCAGCGCTACAGCGCCGGGAAGGGATTCACCCCTCCACTTT	CASSATAPGRDSPLHF
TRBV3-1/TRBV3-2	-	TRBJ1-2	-	TGTGCCAGCAGCCCGGTGGCGGGTCTAAACTATGGCTACACCTTC	CASSPVAGLNYGYTF
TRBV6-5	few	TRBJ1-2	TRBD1	TGTGCCAGCAGTCCCTGGGACAGTACCAACTATGGCTACACCTTC	CASSPWDSTNYGYTF
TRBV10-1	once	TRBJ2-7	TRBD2	TGCGCCAGCAGTGAGGGGACTAGCGGGCCATTCTACGAGCAGTACTTC	CASSEGTSGPFYEQYF
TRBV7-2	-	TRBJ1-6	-	TGTGCCAGCAGCTTAGAACAGGGAGTCTCCCCCCTCCACTTT	CASSLEQGVSPLHF
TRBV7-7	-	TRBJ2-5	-	TGTGCCAGCAGCTTAGTTGGGACACCCCAAGAGACCCAGTACTTC	CASSLVGTPQETQYF
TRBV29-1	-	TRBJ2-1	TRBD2	TGCAGCGGAGGACTAGCGGGGGAGCATGAGCAGTTCTTC	CSGGLAGEHEQFF
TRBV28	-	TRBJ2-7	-	TGTGCCAGCAGTCCTGGACTAACCAATTCACTCTACGAGCAGTACTTC	CASSPGLTNSLYEQYF
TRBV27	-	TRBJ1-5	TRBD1	TGTGCCAGCAGTCAGACAGGGGTGAGACAGCCCCAGCATTTT	CASSQTGVRQPQHF
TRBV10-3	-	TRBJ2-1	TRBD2	TGTGCCATCAGTGCTAGCGGGACCAATGAGCAGTTCTTC	CAISASGTNEQFF
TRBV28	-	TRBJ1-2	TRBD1	TGTGCCAGCAGGGGACAGCTATATGGCTACACCTTC	CASRGQLYGYTF
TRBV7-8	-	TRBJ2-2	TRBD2	TGTGCCAGCAGCCCTAGAACGAACTTAAGACTAGCGGAGAGCGGGGAGCTGTTTTTT	CASSPRTNLRLAESGELFF
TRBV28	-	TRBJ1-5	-	TGTGCCAGCAGTTCGGTAGATCAGGGAAATCAGCCCCAGCATTTT	CASSSVDQGNQPQHF
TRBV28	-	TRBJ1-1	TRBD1	TGTGCCAGCGCGTCGCCGGGACAGGGGGCAAGGGGAAGAACTGAAGCTTTCTTT	CASASPGQGARGRTEAFF
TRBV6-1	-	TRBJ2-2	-	TGTGCCAGCAGTGAAAGCCTGAACACCGGGGAGCTGTTTTTT	CASSESLNTGELFF
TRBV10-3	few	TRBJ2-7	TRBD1	TGTGCCACCGGGACAGATAGCTCCTACGAGCAGTACTTC	CATGTDSSYEQYF
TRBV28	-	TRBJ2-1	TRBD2	TGTGCCAGCAGCGAGAGGGGCGGGAGCTCCTACAATGAGCAGTTCTTC	CASSERGGSSYNEQFF
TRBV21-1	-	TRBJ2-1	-	TGTGCCAGCAGCAATTCACTGGGGATTAGCGGGAGGAGCTCCTACAATGAGCAGTTCTTC	CASSNSLGISGRSSYNEQFF
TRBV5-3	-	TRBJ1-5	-	TGTGCCAGAAGCTTGGCCAAACAGGCCCGCAATCAGCCCCAGCATTTT	CARSLAKQARNQPQHF
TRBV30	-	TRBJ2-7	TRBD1	TGTGCCTGGAGTATCACAGGGGTTCGGGAGCAGTACTTC	CAWSITGVREQYF
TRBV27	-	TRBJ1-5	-	TGTGCCAGCAGTTCTGGGGCGAGTCAGCCCCAGCATTTT	CASSSGASQPQHF
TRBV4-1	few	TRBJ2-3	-	TGCGCCAGCAGCCTAGGACACGCAGATGAAGGTACGCAGTATTTT	CASSLGHADEGTQYF
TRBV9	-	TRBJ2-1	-	TGTGCCAGCAGCGGAGGGGGAAGCTCCTACAATGAGCAGTTCTTC	CASSGGGSSYNEQFF
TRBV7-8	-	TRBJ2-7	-	TGTGCCAGCAGCTTCGGAGACGGCCCTTACGAGCAGTACTTC	CASSFGDGPYEQYF
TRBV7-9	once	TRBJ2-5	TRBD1	TGTGCCAGCAGCTTAGGCCAGGGGGCTGAGACCCAGTACTTC	CASSLGQGAETQYF
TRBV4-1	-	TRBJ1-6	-	TGCGCCAGCAGCCAAGATAACAGTAATAATTCACCCCTCCACTTT	CASSQDNSNNSPLHF
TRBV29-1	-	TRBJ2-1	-	TGCAGCGTTGACCCGGAGTACAATGAGCAGTTCTTC	CSVDPEYNEQFF
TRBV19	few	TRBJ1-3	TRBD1	TGTGCCACCGTTTGGACAGGCGCTGGAAACACCATATATTTT	CATVWTGAGNTIYF
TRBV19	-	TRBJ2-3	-	TGTGCCAGTAGTATAGGGGGCGGAATAAACACAGATACGCAGTATTTT	CASSIGGGINTDTQYF
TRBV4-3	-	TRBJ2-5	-	TGCGCCAGCAGCCAAGCCGTAACAGGGTCCCAAGAGACCCAGTACTTC	CASSQAVTGSQETQYF
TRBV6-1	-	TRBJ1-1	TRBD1	TGTGCCAGCAGTGAAGGATGGACAGGGGAGAACACTGAAGCTTTCTTT	CASSEGWTGENTEAFF
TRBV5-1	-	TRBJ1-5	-	TGCGCCAGCAGCTATACGGGGGAAAGCAATCAGCCCCAGCATTTT	CASSYTGESNQPQHF
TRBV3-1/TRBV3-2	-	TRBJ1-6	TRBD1	TGTGCCAGCAGCCAGGCAGGGGGTAGATCACCCCTCCACTTT	CASSQAGGRSPLHF